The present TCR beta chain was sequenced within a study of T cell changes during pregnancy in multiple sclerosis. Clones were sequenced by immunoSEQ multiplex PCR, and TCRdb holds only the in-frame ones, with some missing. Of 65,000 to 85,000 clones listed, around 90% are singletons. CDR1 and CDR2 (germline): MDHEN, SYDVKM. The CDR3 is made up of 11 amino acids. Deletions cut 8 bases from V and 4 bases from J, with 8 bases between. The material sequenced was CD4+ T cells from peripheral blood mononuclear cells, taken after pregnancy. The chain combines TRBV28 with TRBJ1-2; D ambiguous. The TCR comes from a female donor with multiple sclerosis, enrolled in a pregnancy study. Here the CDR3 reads CASSQVYGYTF. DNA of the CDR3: TGTGCCAGCTCACAAGTCTATGGCTACACCTTC.